This T cell receptor (beta chain) was identified during a study of blood T cells in healthy people across ages. Findings and limits, study-wide: Fewer expanded clones and more diversity marked long-lived versus aged donors.

With a J-beta primer mix and a sample-barcoded 5' primer, a second PCR ran roughly 6 to 11 cycles. MiXCR was run by TCRdb on the 5' RACE reads, yielding one entry per CDR3 protein. The sample includes around 820,000 distinct CDR3 sequences, 25% of them seen just once. The study recruited healthy Caucasian donors from Russia who were aged roughly 6 to 95. The V end lost 0 bases, the J end lost 2 bases, and 22 bases lay between the germline ends. Germline V gene sequence: CDR1 MNHEY, CDR2 SVGAGI. CDR3 length: 19 residues. On this clonotype itself: The target antigen is unknown.

These sequences were also reported in another study, on T cells of mothers and their children. According to that study: Study donors consisted of three healthy Caucasian mothers and their six children.

The genes are TRBV6-5 and TRBJ1-2; D call uncertain. Material: blood. The clonotype comes from a boy aged 5-17 years in good health. This CDR3 reads CASSYSIYLTSGENYGYTF. The CDR3 nucleotides read TGTGCCAGCAGTTACTCGATCTATCTGACTAGCGGAGAGAACTATGGCTACACCTTC.